The 9 T cell receptor beta chains in this list originate from one sample, sequenced in a study of CD4+ T cells in melanoma. Repertoires were generated with immunoSEQ multiplex PCR, while TCRdb's copy carries only in-frame clones and drops some. The sample has around 13,000 clones; approximately 73% are singletons. Sequencing used cells from a culture (not recorded whether cultured in vitro). These receptors all stem from a human donor with melanoma.

This clone occurred a few times. The genes are TRBV14 and TRBJ2-3; 9 nucleotides align to TRBD2. V shed 3 bases and J 0 bases; nucleotides not matched to a gene: 7. Germline-derived CDR1 and CDR2 are SGHDN and FVKESK. CDR3 size: 17 residues. DNA of the CDR3: TGTGCCAGCAGCCAGCTGGGACTAGCTAGGAGCACAGATACGCAGTATTTT. Protein sequence: CASSQLGLARSTDTQYF.

V and J are TRBV6-1 and TRBJ1-1, with no clear D. This CDR3 has 11 residues. Trimming left V 3 bases short and J 10 bases short, with 9 bases between. Per germline, CDR1 MNHNS and CDR2 SASEGT. This CDR3 reads CASSEELRAFF. The DNA for the CDR3 is TGTGCCAGCAGTGAGGAGTTGCGAGCTTTCTTT.

The CDR3 DNA sequence: TGTGCCAGCAAAGGAGATAGCAATCAGCCCCAGCATTTT. Residues: CASKGDSNQPQHF. This rearrangement joins TRBV2 to TRBJ1-5; D is ambiguous. Germline V gene sequence: CDR1 SNHLY, CDR2 FYNNEI. V lost 7 bases and J lost 0, with 7 bases in between. The CDR3 has 13 amino acids.

CDR3 region: CASSVGVGGGRTDTQYF. Here the CDR3 DNA reads TGTGCCAGCAGCGTAGGGGTCGGCGGGGGTCGGACAGATACGCAGTATTTT. This chain links TRBV9 with TRBJ2-3, with TRBD2 matching 7 bases. CDR1 is SGDLS, CDR2 YYNGEE, per germline. V dropped 0 bases and J dropped 3; count of bases not matched to a gene: 10. The CDR3 contains 17 residues.

J is TRBJ2-3 and V is TRBV5-1; 10 nucleotides line up with TRBD2. The CDR3 covers 14 residues. Germline CDR1 reads SGHRS; CDR2 reads YFSETQ. The V gene end was trimmed by 7 bases and the J gene end by 5 bases; junction bases not matched to a gene: 7. The CDR3: CASGGAGGVDTQYF. CDR3 nucleotide sequence: TGCGCCAGCGGAGGAGCGGGGGGGGTAGATACGCAGTATTTT.

This clone has a handful of counts. V gene TRBV25-1 combines with J gene TRBJ2-1; 8 bases are shared with TRBD2. Germline V gene data show CDR1 as MGHDK and CDR2 as SYGVNS. CDR3 length: 15 residues. The ends lost 3 bases at V and 6 bases at J; junction bases unmatched: 7. CDR3 loop: CASSDDGGDSNEQFF. In DNA, the CDR3 is TGTGCCAGCAGTGATGACGGGGGGGATAGCAATGAGCAGTTCTTC. Drawing the rest from reference TRBV25-1 and TRBJ2-1, the complete variable domain is EADIYQTPRYLVIGTGKKITLECSQTMGHDKMYWYQQDPGMELHLIHYSYGVNSTEKGDLSSESTVSRIRTEHFPLTLESARPSHTSQYLCASSDDGGDSNEQFFGPGTRLTVL.

The rearrangement joins TRBV5-1 to TRBJ2-3; a weak D match, TRBD1 (5 bases). This CDR3 spans 14 amino acids. Deletions cut 0 bases from V and 4 bases from J, with 9 bases between. Per germline, CDR1 SGHRS and CDR2 YFSETQ. The CDR3 DNA reads as TGCGCCAGCAGCTTGGCATGGGGCGCAGATACGCAGTATTTT. It is translated as CASSLAWGADTQYF.

This clone was recorded only once. For the CDR3, the DNA is TGTGCCTGGAGTTCCCCCGGACTCACCTCAGATACGCAGTATTTT. Translated: CAWSSPGLTSDTQYF. The chain joins TRBV30 to TRBJ2-3, with a weak D call TRBD2 (5 bases). Germline V gene data show CDR1 as GTSNPN and CDR2 as SVGIG (reference sequence). The germline V and J ends were trimmed by 2 bases and 4 bases, with 16 bases remaining between them. The CDR3 is made up of 15 amino acids.

The chain's CDR3 is CASSFSAIAGSYNEQFF. In DNA form, the CDR3 reads TGTGCCAGCAGCTTCTCGGCTATAGCGGGGAGCTACAATGAGCAGTTCTTC. This chain joins TRBV7-9 and TRBJ2-1, with 8 bases matching TRBD2. CDR3 size: 17 residues. The germline CDR1 and CDR2 sequences are SEHNR and FQNEAQ (reference sequence). The V and J ends lost 3 bases and 3 bases, in that order; junction bases with no gene match: 10.